The 15 T cell receptor beta chains below all came from one sample that was sequenced in a study of T cells in Graves' hyperthyroidism and ophthalmopathy (dated by TCRdb to the late 2010s). Library prep was done by multiplex PCR. Sequencing was carried out with an Illumina HiSeq 2000. The TCR beta CDR3 regions were amplified from the RNA transcripts. For the first round of RT-PCR on the TCR CDR3, the HTBI primer set was used together with the Qiagen OneStep RT-PCR kit. The public sequencing data were trimmed at Q25 with fastp and processed into clonotypes with MiXCR by TCRdb, which kept only in-frame beta chains. Duplicate CDR3 protein sequences are folded into a single record with the most common DNA and genes. The sample table contains about 270,000 distinct CDR3 sequences; only one count was recorded for around 22% of them. Of the sample, around 60% is held by the ten largest clones. The sequenced sample consisted of blood. These receptors originate from a man aged 30 to 39 with Graves' ophthalmopathy.

This clonotype was counted ten times or more. The chain recombines TRBV11-2 with TRBJ2-5, with D hard to call. The CDR3 is 14 amino acids. Germline V lookup: CDR1 SGHAT, CDR2 FQNNGV. Trimming shortened V by 1 base and J by 1 base, and 7 bases separated the two germline ends. The CDR3 sequence is CASSLGQFQETQYF. In DNA form, the CDR3 reads TGTGCCAGCAGCTTAGGGCAGTTCCAAGAGACCCAGTACTTC.

The sample holds a few counts of this clonotype. The chain is built from TRBV3-1 and TRBJ1-2; D is perhaps TRBD1 (6 bases). The germline gives CDR1 LGHDT, CDR2 YNNKEL (reference sequence). There are 16 residues in the CDR3. V was clipped by 2 bases and J by 5 bases, with 18 bases between them. The CDR3 DNA sequence: TGTGCCAGCAGCCAACTGTCGACAGGAAGGAAGTATGGCTACACCTTC. Translation gives CASSQLSTGRKYGYTF.

This clonotype was detected a few times. This rearrangement joins TRBV29-1 to TRBJ2-2; TRBD1 agrees at 11 bases. The CDR3 is made up of 13 amino acids. The germline gives CDR1 SQVTM, CDR2 ANQGSEA. V lost 7 bases, J lost 5 bases, and 3 bases stayed unmatched. The CDR3 reads CSAGQGATGELFF. The CDR3 DNA reads as TGCAGCGCCGGACAGGGGGCGACCGGGGAGCTGTTTTTT.

At least ten counts were recorded for this clonotype. V is TRBV7-9 and J is TRBJ1-1; TRBD1 matches at 7 bases. Germline assignment: CDR1 SEHNR and CDR2 FQNEAQ (reference sequence). This CDR3 has 15 residues. Trimming at V came to 5 bases and at J to 1 base, leaving 7 bases not matched to a gene. CDR3 sequence: CASSPTGDPNTEAFF. The CDR3 region has the DNA TGTGCCAGCAGCCCAACAGGGGACCCGAACACTGAAGCTTTCTTT.

The chain is built from TRBV7-2 and TRBJ1-2; unclear D gene. The CDR3 has 13 amino acids. V was pared by 0 bases and J by 7 bases, with 9 bases between. The germline V gene encodes CDR1 SGHTA and CDR2 FQGNSA. CDR3 nucleotides: TGTGCCAGCAGCTTAGCAGGGAACGCTGGCTACACCTTC. Protein sequence: CASSLAGNAGYTF.

This clonotype was picked up many times. The rearrangement uses TRBV12-3 or TRBV12-4 and TRBJ1-6; 8 bases agree with TRBD1. The CDR3 is 14 amino acids. Germline trimming cut 6 bases from V and 10 bases from J; bases unmatched to any gene: 8. The DNA for the CDR3 is TGTGCCAGCAGACCACAGGGGGGAACATCACCCCTCCACTTT. Protein product: CASRPQGGTSPLHF.

This sequence joins TRBV5-6 and TRBJ2-2; TRBD2 aligns across 14 bases. V was clipped by 4 bases and J by 3 bases; unmatched bases: 5. There are 17 residues in the CDR3. Looked up from germline, CDR1 is SGHDT and CDR2 is YYEEEE. The CDR3: CASSRLAGGPDTGELFF. Here the CDR3 DNA reads TGTGCCAGCAGCCGACTAGCGGGAGGGCCGGACACCGGGGAGCTGTTTTTT.

This clonotype was recorded many times. The CDR3, as DNA: TGTGCCAGCAGCTTAGCCGGGCTCTACAATGAGCAGTTCTTC. Its translation: CASSLAGLYNEQFF. The chain employs TRBV11-3 and TRBJ2-1, with D unresolved. CDR3 size: 14 residues. The germline gives CDR1 SGHNT, CDR2 YENEEA. The germline V and J ends were trimmed by 1 base and 3 bases, with 7 bases remaining between them.

V is TRBV20-1 and J is TRBJ1-6; possible D gene TRBD1, 5 bases. Germline V gene data show CDR1 as DFQATT and CDR2 as SNEGSKA (reference sequence). The CDR3 has 13 residues. V was shortened by 3 bases and J by 7 bases, with 10 bases between the two germline ends. Here the CDR3 reads CSASRGGNSPLHF. CDR3 DNA sequence: TGCAGTGCTAGTAGGGGCGGGAATTCACCCCTCCACTTT.

J is TRBJ2-2 and V is TRBV7-9; TRBD1 is a possible D gene (6 bases). CDR3 length: 16 amino acids. Trimming took off 2 bases at V and 4 bases at J, with 14 bases between the two ends. Germline CDR1 reads SEHNR; CDR2 reads FQNEAQ (reference sequence). In DNA form, the CDR3 reads TGTGCCAGCAGCTTAACATTCGCAGGGGCCACCGGGGAGCTGTTTTTT. It translates to CASSLTFAGATGELFF.

This clonotype was picked up a small number of times. The chain is built from TRBV2 and TRBJ1-2, with a tentative D call TRBD1 (5 bases). Trimming removed 7 bases at V and 2 bases at J, with 11 bases between. CDR1 SNHLY and CDR2 FYNNEI come from the germline V gene. This CDR3 is built from 13 residues. Here the CDR3 reads CASIKAGNYGYTF. CDR3 nucleotide sequence: TGTGCCAGCATTAAAGCAGGGAACTATGGCTACACCTTC.

This clonotype was found many times. The chain links TRBV11-2 to TRBJ2-7, with D possibly being TRBD2 (6 bases). Trimming removed 7 bases from V and 4 bases from J, with 20 bases in between. CDR1 SGHAT and CDR2 FQNNGV come from the germline V gene. The CDR3 spans 15 residues. The CDR3 loop reads CASTLQAGGNYEQYF. The CDR3 DNA is TGTGCCAGCACCCTACAAGCCGGGGGAAATTACGAGCAGTACTTC.

About this clonotype: Its ends do not fully match the called genes, so a read error is possible. The CDR3 nucleotides read TGTGCCAGCAGCCCTGGACGTAATAACTCACCCCTCCACTTT. It specifies CASSPGRNNSPLHF. This rearrangement joins TRBV27 to TRBJ1-6; D uncertain. The CDR3 has 14 amino acids. Germline CDR1 and CDR2: MNHEY and SMNVEV (reference sequence).

The chain recombines TRBV5-8 with TRBJ1-2; D uncertain. This CDR3 is built from 13 residues. Deletions cut 0 bases from V and 13 bases from J, with 16 bases between. Per germline, CDR1 SGHTS and CDR2 YDEGEE. CDR3 in DNA: TGTGCCAGCAGCTTGGAAACAGCCTCCTCTATCACCTTC. The encoded protein is CASSLETASSITF. The entire variable domain, with the rest obtained from reference TRBV5-8 and TRBJ1-2, is as follows: EAGVTQSPTHLIKTRGQQATLRCSPISGHTSVYWYQQALGLGLQFLLWYDEGEERNRGNFPPRFSGRQFPNYSSELNVNALELEDSALYLCASSLETASSITFGSGTRLTVV.

In this sample, this clonotype turned up many times. This chain joins TRBV28 and TRBJ2-7; TRBD1 might be the D (6 bases). V gave up 4 bases and J gave up 2 bases, with 12 bases separating them. Germline CDR1 reads MDHEN; CDR2 reads SYDVKM. The length of the CDR3 is 14 residues. The CDR3 DNA reads as TGTGCCAGCAGTTCATGGACAGTAACCTACGAGCAGTACTTC. Amino acids: CASSSWTVTYEQYF.